This T cell receptor (beta chain) originates from a study of human CD8 memory T cell subsets. The PBMC were taken from buffy coats (from healthy donors). Of note for this clonotype: Its antigen is not identified.

Researchers made TCR beta libraries via UMI-labeled 5' RACE. Authors' processing steps: From around 3,000 to 20,000 functional CDR3 beta clonotypes were held in each TCR beta library. After re-calling the 5' RACE reads, TCRdb lists one entry per CDR3 protein, DNA absent. TCRdb, not the original authors, processed these V and J calls. This sample's table has some 10,000 distinct CDR3 sequences. Overall study findings and caveats: Stem-like memory T cell repertoires seemed more diverse than precursor exhausted ones by Chao1 estimates.

Germline loops: CDR1 SGHTA, CDR2 FQGTGA. The CDR3 length is 14 residues. The material sequenced was CD8+ stem-like memory T cells (TSCM and TCM) sorted from PBMCs. The subset: stem-like memory CD8 T cells (TSTEM), CCR7+ PD-1- TIGIT-. This sequence was found in a human donor in good health. V and J are TRBV7-3 and TRBJ2-2. The CDR3 sequence is CASSLSGNTGELFF.